The subject of this entry is one TCR beta chain. HIV-negative, healthy adults without recent acute infections or vaccinations were the donors. The data derive from a study of shared clonotypes between healthy human individuals. Profiled with immunoSEQ multiplex PCR; TCRdb holds only in-frame clones, not every one. The sample carries more than 1 million clones, around 78% recorded once. Trimming removed 6 bases at V and 3 bases at J, with 5 bases between. CDR1 and CDR2 (germline): KGHSH, LQKENI. The CDR3 is made up of 11 amino acids. This TCR was recovered from a man in his late teens or twenties in good health. Some clones in this sample may be carry-over from other donors' samples. The chain couples TRBV18 to TRBJ1-1, with D unclear. Specimen: memory CD4+ T cells from PBMCs. The subset denotes: CD45RA-negative fraction. CDR3 protein: CASSQDTEAFF. DNA of the CDR3: TGTGCCAGCTCCCAGGACACTGAAGCTTTCTTT.